This T cell receptor beta chain was identified in a study of T cell responses to AZD1222 COVID-19 vaccine (dated by TCRdb to the early 2020s). With respect to the entire study: TCR sequencing was performed for 230 to 250 trial participants, of whom roughly 200 were given two doses of AZD1222 and approximately 25 were given two doses of MenACWY control vaccine. Trial participants were enrolled by age into 18-55, 56-69 and 70-plus year subgroups, with roughly 150, 30 and 60 TCR-sequenced participants respectively.

Summary of the overall study and its limitations: A significant rise in spike-specific TCR breadth and depth was observed after two AZD1222 doses relative to day 0 and relative to MenACWY recipients. Reportedly, close to half of the unique spike-specific TCRs recognized epitopes lying outside the regions that are mutated in the B.1.351 and B.1.1.7 variants. Most participants were white British and females outnumbered males, and the authors suggested that clonal diversity may have been underestimated. In the small 56-69-year group, the increase in depth fell short of significance, most likely because of low power. Because no samples from the day 14 peak response were available, repertoires could be characterized only after the peak T cell response. Only 5 to 7 AZD1222 recipients were SARS-CoV-2 seropositive at baseline, limiting conclusions about previously exposed vaccinees. The whole spike protein was spanned by vaccine-associated CD4 TCRs, and dominant responses were seen in regions 160-218 and 743-854.

The CDR3 regions of human TCRbeta chains were subjected to immunosequencing. The original pipeline was this. Repertoire TCRs were checked for matches against a reference library of SARS-CoV-2-specific TCRs that had been generated using the MIRA antigen-specificity platform. Breadth meant the fraction of unique TCRs that were SARS-CoV-2-associated, whereas depth meant the fraction of total T cells that were SARS-CoV-2-associated. Using the MIRA data, every spike-specific TCR was mapped to the spike region that the TCR reacted to and assigned to either a CD4 or a CD8 class. Log10-transformed breadth and depth values were compared by one-way ANOVA with Sidak's multiple comparisons tests. This immuneACCESS table, as held by TCRdb, lists in-frame sequences with V and J called but not all clones. Of the missing ones, under half trace to an unresolved V gene in checked studies; the others have no known cause. The V and J calls and clone size come from that table; D and trimming were worked out from the DNA. This sample gives 80,000 to 90,000 clones in total; approximately 87% of them show up just once. The top ten hold approximately 4.5% of the sample.

The sample's time point, from its label and the paper: baseline before first vaccination. The label giving this sample's treatment or condition can be read as: meningococcal conjugate vaccine given as trial control. Vaccinee samples were obtained from the UK trials COV001 and COV002, which included a single-blind randomized controlled phase 2/3 trial of AZD1222 (ChAdOx1 nCoV-19) in healthy adults. For TCRbeta chain sequencing, PBMC samples were collected from trial participants at day 0 and at day 28 after the second dose. This clone came up once. It lacks a known antigen. No clone much larger than this one lies a single base away; base qualities are absent. Looking up the germline V gene yields CDR1 WSHSY and CDR2 SAAADI. Cut back by 6 bases and 6 bases, the V and J ends lie 14 bases apart. The CDR3 spans 14 residues, from the cysteine through the phenylalanine. Left in the record is the CDR3 DNA by itself, 42 bases read in frame from the first base.

This specimen was peripheral blood, taken on day 0 of MenACWY control vaccination. This receptor was obtained from an adult in good health. The V and J genes are TRBV10-2 and TRBJ1-4; D gene: possibly TRBD1, on 6 matching bases. The CDR3 region has the sequence CASRMTGMYEKLFF. Here is the DNA: TGCGCCAGCAGGATGACAGGAATGTATGAAAAACTGTTTTTT.